The 21 T cell receptor beta chains given below trace back to one sample, sequenced in a study of T-cell reconstitution after alpha-beta-depleted transplantation in children. Library preparation (for TCRbeta) was performed with unique molecular identifiers. TCRdb re-called the PCR reads with MiXCR, one entry per CDR3 protein. Among approximately 250,000 distinct CDR3 sequences listed, approximately 9.9% were seen once. The specimen comprised PBMCs from the stem cell graft donor, sampled from the stem cell graft. These receptors were obtained from a human donor who donated a stem cell graft to a child with SCID.

Many counts were recorded for this clonotype. The V gene is TRBV29-1, the J gene TRBJ1-2; 7 nucleotides agree with TRBD1. Germline values: CDR1 SQVTM, CDR2 ANQGSEA. The CDR3 spans 13 residues. V shed 7 bases and J 7 bases; nucleotides not matched to a gene: 12. CDR3 region: CSADRVGRGGYTF. In DNA form, the CDR3 reads TGCAGCGCTGACAGGGTGGGGAGAGGTGGCTACACCTTC. Full variable domain (missing parts from reference TRBV29-1 and TRBJ1-2): SAVISQKPSRDICQRGTSLTIQCQVDSQVTMMFWYRQQPGQSLTLIATANQGSEATYESGFVIDKFPISRPNLTFSTLTVSNMSPEDSSIYLCSADRVGRGGYTFGSGTRLTVV.

This clonotype was seen at least ten times. The J gene is TRBJ2-3, the V gene TRBV21-1; the D call TRBD1 from the table was never checked on the DNA. TRBV21-1 is reported as a pseudogene. This CDR3 has 15 amino acids. CDR3 coding DNA: TGTGCCAGCAGCAAAGGGGGGCCCCGCACAGATACGCAGTATTTT. Translated, it gives CASSKGGPRTDTQYF.

Many counts were recorded for this clonotype. The chain has TRBV6-4 and TRBJ1-1, with 10 bases aligning to TRBD1. Per germline, CDR1 MRHNA and CDR2 SNTAGT. This CDR3 region has 16 residues. V shed 6 bases and J 0 bases; nucleotides not matched to a gene: 7. For the CDR3, the DNA is TGTGCCAGCAGGGGACAGGGGAACGATATGAACACTGAAGCTTTCTTT. Amino acid sequence: CASRGQGNDMNTEAFF.

This clonotype was counted many times. The rearrangement links TRBV18 to TRBJ2-7, with 7 nucleotides matching TRBD2. Germline CDR1 KGHSH, CDR2 LQKENI. The CDR3 loop spans 16 amino acids. Trimming at V came to 3 bases and at J to 5 bases, leaving 13 bases not matched to a gene. As DNA, the CDR3 is TGTGCCAGCTCACCTACTCGGGGAGCGGGGAACGACGAGCAGTACTTC. Protein sequence: CASSPTRGAGNDEQYF.

Of note for this clonotype: Germline is not matched at one junction end, which may reflect a read error. This chain links TRBV5-1 with TRBJ2-1; no reliable D call. This CDR3 spans 12 amino acids. Germline CDR1 and CDR2: SGHRS and YFSETQ. CDR3 DNA: TGCACCAGCAGCTCAACCCACAATGAGCAGTTCTTC. The encoded protein is CTSSSTHNEQFF.

The sample holds a few counts of this clonotype. The CDR3 reads CASRGWGSTEAFF. CDR3 coding DNA: TGTGCCAGCCGCGGCTGGGGTTCAACTGAAGCTTTCTTT. J is TRBJ1-1 and V is TRBV5-6; unclear D gene. Trimming took off 7 bases at V and 5 bases at J, with 15 bases between the two ends. Germline V CDR1 and CDR2: SGHDT, YYEEEE. This CDR3 comprises 13 residues. Looking up the rest from reference TRBV5-6 and TRBJ1-1 gives the full variable domain: DAGVTQSPTHLIKTRGQQVTLRCSPKSGHDTVSWYQQALGQGPQFIFQYYEEEERQRGNFPDRFSGHQFPNYSSELNVNALLLGDSALYLCASRGWGSTEAFFGQGTRLTVV.

In its sample, this clonotype was seen many times. The chain employs TRBV7-3 and TRBJ2-1, with a possible D match to TRBD2 (6 bases). Germline V gives CDR1 SGHTA, CDR2 FQGTGA. This CDR3 is 12 amino acids long. The V gene lost 6 bases and the J gene lost 4 bases, with 7 bases spanning the gap. The CDR3 spells CASREGYNEQFF. For the CDR3, the DNA is TGTGCCAGCAGGGAGGGGTACAATGAGCAGTTCTTC.

This clonotype was recorded many times. CDR3 protein: CASSFGGHNTDTQYF. The CDR3 coding sequence is TGTGCCAGCAGCTTCGGGGGGCATAACACAGATACGCAGTATTTT. This chain uses TRBV11-3 with TRBJ2-3, with a possible D match to TRBD2 (7 bases). Germline assignment: CDR1 SGHNT and CDR2 YENEEA. Trimming cost V 3 bases and J 2 bases, with 12 bases left between them. The CDR3 extends over 15 amino acids.

This chain joins TRBV15 and TRBJ2-6; tentatively, D is TRBD1 (5 bases). With 7 bases removed from V and 0 bases from J, the gap between germline ends came to 10 bases. There are 15 residues in the CDR3. CDR1 is LNHNV and CDR2 is YYDKDF in the germline V gene (reference sequence). In nucleotides, the CDR3 is TGTGCCACCACCTCGACAGACTCTGGGGCCAACGTCCTGACTTTC. Its protein product is CATTSTDSGANVLTF.

Many counts were recorded for this clonotype. Written as DNA, the CDR3 is TGCGCCAGCAGCTTGCGGGGGTTACGTTACAATGAGCAGTTCTTC. This codes for CASSLRGLRYNEQFF. J is TRBJ2-1 and V is TRBV5-1, with D possibly TRBD2 on 6 matching bases. The CDR3 extends over 15 amino acids. Germline-derived CDR1 and CDR2 are SGHRS and YFSETQ. V lost 1 base and J 4 bases, leaving 12 bases between the germline ends.

This clonotype was counted many times. The rearrangement joins TRBV6-2 or TRBV6-3 to TRBJ1-5, with 7 bases fitting TRBD1. Germline CDR1 and CDR2: MNHEY and SVGEGT. The CDR3 consists of 17 residues. The trim removed 0 bases at V and 5 bases at J, leaving 10 bases unmatched. CDR3 loop: CASSYSQGDGMHQPQHF. The CDR3 DNA reads TGTGCCAGCAGTTACTCTCAGGGGGACGGGATGCATCAGCCCCAGCATTTT.

This clonotype was recorded at least ten times. The chain has TRBV27 and TRBJ1-1, with a possible D match to TRBD1 (6 bases). The CDR3 is 16 amino acids. Trimming took off 4 bases at V and 1 base at J, with 16 bases between the two ends. Germline V CDR1 and CDR2: MNHEY, SMNVEV (reference sequence). CDR3 sequence: CASSYRTRTANTEAFF. CDR3 nucleotides: TGTGCCAGCAGTTACCGAACCCGGACAGCGAACACTGAAGCTTTCTTT.

This clonotype has a count of ten or more. The J gene is TRBJ1-2, the V gene TRBV5-1; the match to TRBD1 covers 7 bases. CDR1 is SGHRS and CDR2 is YFSETQ in the germline V gene. Trimming took 3 bases from V and 7 from J; bases not matched to a gene: 9. The CDR3 spans 14 residues. CDR3 coding DNA: TGCGCCAGCAGCTGGAGTGAGGGGGCTGGTGGCTACACCTTC. This gives the protein CASSWSEGAGGYTF.

This clonotype has at least ten counts. The CDR3 loop is CASSFVGQIEETQYF. CDR3 DNA: TGTGCCAGCAGCTTTGTAGGACAGATAGAAGAGACCCAGTACTTC. V and J are TRBV7-2 and TRBJ2-5, with D perhaps matching TRBD1 (6 bases). The germline V and J ends were trimmed by 3 bases and 3 bases, with 14 bases remaining between them. Germline CDR1 is SGHTA and CDR2 is FQGNSA. This CDR3 comprises 15 residues.

This clonotype was seen repeatedly, ten times or more. The chain recombines TRBV10-2 with TRBJ2-5; D uncertain. CDR3 length: 13 amino acids. Trimming removed 8 bases from V and 5 bases from J, with 15 bases in between. The germline V gene has CDR1 WSHSY and CDR2 SAAADI. CDR3 DNA: TGCGCCAGCGGACCGGCCCGGCCTGAGACCCAGTACTTC. Its protein product is CASGPARPETQYF.

This clonotype occurred many times. This chain uses TRBV27 with TRBJ1-1; D not resolved. The V end was cut by 6 bases, the J end by 6 bases, with 14 bases between. The CDR3 contains 13 residues. The germline V gene has CDR1 MNHEY and CDR2 SMNVEV (reference sequence). The CDR3 nucleotides read TGTGCCAGCAGCCTAACCCTCGGGGCTGAAGCTTTCTTT. It translates to CASSLTLGAEAFF.

A note on this clonotype: This may be a read error: a much more frequent sequence differs by one nucleotide. J is TRBJ1-4 and V is TRBV4-1; D is unresolved. Germline CDR1 and CDR2: MGHRA and YSYEKL. The CDR3 has 14 residues. The CDR3 bases are TGCGCCAGCAGCCGACCCTGGACTAATGACAAACTGTTTTTT. Amino acids: CASSRPWTNDKLFF.

This clonotype has ten or more counts. This chain uses TRBV4-3 with TRBJ2-3, with D unresolved. Trimming stripped 2 bases from V and 2 bases from J, with 8 bases between. The CDR3 extends over 14 amino acids. Per germline, CDR1 LGHNA and CDR2 YSLEER. The CDR3 DNA reads as TGCGCCAGCAGCCAACAAGCCGTCACAGATACGCAGTATTTT. Amino acids: CASSQQAVTDTQYF.

Ten or more counts support this clonotype. The chain carries TRBV10-2 and TRBJ2-1; possible D gene TRBD2, 6 bases. Germline loops: CDR1 WSHSY, CDR2 SAAADI. Trimming took 3 bases from V and 5 from J, leaving 14 bases between them. The CDR3 consists of 15 residues. The DNA of the CDR3 is TGCGCCAGCAGTGACGACCGGGGGTGGAACAATGAGCAGTTCTTC. Its protein is CASSDDRGWNNEQFF.

This clonotype was seen at least ten times. The V gene is TRBV7-9, the J gene TRBJ1-2, with TRBD1 identical over 7 bases. Per germline, CDR1 SEHNR and CDR2 FQNEAQ (reference sequence). With 5 bases clipped from V and 3 bases from J, the junction kept 9 bases outside the gene matches. This CDR3 region has 15 residues. Here the CDR3 reads CASSPDRPGHYGYTF. Written as DNA, the CDR3 is TGTGCCAGCAGCCCGGACAGGCCGGGGCACTATGGCTACACCTTC.

Many counts were recorded for this clonotype. The chain couples TRBV12-3 or TRBV12-4 to TRBJ1-3; the D is unclear. The CDR3 totals 13 residues. Deletions cut 3 bases from V and 0 bases from J, with 3 bases between. CDR3 in DNA: TGTGCCAGCAGTTTTAACTCTGGAAACACCATATATTTT. Protein: CASSFNSGNTIYF.